This is a list of T cell receptor beta chains from one sample in a study of shared clonotypes between healthy human individuals. Sequencing was performed with immunoSEQ multiplex PCR; in TCRdb, only in-frame clones are kept and a portion is missing. The sample holds approximately 2,300,000 clones; roughly 92% are singletons and the top ten take 0.37%. Sequenced input: naive CD4+ T cells from PBMCs. The receptor set was obtained from a man aged 18 to 30 in good health. Some clones in this sample may be carry-over from other donors' samples. Each CDR3 is given with its conserved first and last residue. The D gene is left open where the match is weak. Clone size appears in some rows only: once, few, many, or a class for an expanded clone.

cdr3_length d_call j_call clone_size v_call cdr3_nt cdr3_aa
13 . TRBJ2-5 . TRBV5-1 TGCGCCAGCAGCTTGGCGGGGTGGGAGACCCAGTACTTC CASSLAGWETQYF
15 . TRBJ2-5 . TRBV15 TGTGCCACCAGCAGAGACGGAGGGCTGACTAAGACCCAGTACTTC CATSRDGGLTKTQYF
13 . TRBJ1-5 . TRBV15 TGTGCCACCAGCCCGAATCGGGCCCAGCCCCAGCATTTT CATSPNRAQPQHF
13 . TRBJ2-5 . TRBV7-9 TGTGCCAGCAGCCGTAGCGAAAAAGAGACCCAGTACTTC CASSRSEKETQYF
14 TRBD2 TRBJ2-1 . TRBV19 TGTGCCAGTAGTATCTCGCGGGGAGGGACTGAGCAGTTCTTC CASSISRGGTEQFF
14 . TRBJ2-7 . TRBV10-3 TGTGCCATCAGTGATTACAGGGATAGAGCCGAGCAGTACTTC CAISDYRDRAEQYF
15 TRBD2 TRBJ2-1 . TRBV7-3 TGTGCCAGCAGCTTACTAGCGGGACTTTACAATGAGCAGTTCTTC CASSLLAGLYNEQFF
15 . TRBJ1-4 . TRBV2 TGTGCCAGCAGTGGGGGAGTTGCAACTAATGAAAAACTGTTTTTT CASSGGVATNEKLFF
15 . TRBJ2-6 once TRBV27 TGTGCCAGCAGTTCCCTCGGGTCTGGGGCCAACGTCCTGACTTTC CASSSLGSGANVLTF
12 . TRBJ1-1 few TRBV12-5 TGTGCTAGTGGTCCCGATGGAGGGTCAGCTTTCTTT CASGPDGGSAFF
15 . TRBJ2-5 . TRBV7-8 TGTGCCAGCAGTTGGAGAAGGGCGGCTCAAGAGACCCAGTACTTC CASSWRRAAQETQYF
14 . TRBJ2-5 . TRBV5-1 TGCGCCAGCAGCTATGCCAACAAGAAAGAGACCCAGTACTTC CASSYANKKETQYF
15 TRBD2 TRBJ2-3 . TRBV18 TGTGCCAGCTCACGACTAGCGGATTACACAGATACGCAGTATTTT CASSRLADYTDTQYF
14 . TRBJ1-2 . TRBV7-2 TGTGCCAGCAGCTTAATGAGGGCAGGGGATGGCTACACCTTC CASSLMRAGDGYTF
13 . TRBJ1-2 . TRBV18 TGTGCCAGCTCACCGGGCAGGGGTGGAGGCTACACCTTC CASSPGRGGGYTF
15 TRBD2 TRBJ2-7 once TRBV4-3 TGCGCCAGCAGCCCTTACTCAGGGAGGGACCACGAGCAGTACTTC CASSPYSGRDHEQYF
15 . TRBJ1-4 . TRBV2 TGTGCCAGCAGTGGCCCTGGGGTACCTAATGAAAAACTGTTTTTT CASSGPGVPNEKLFF
16 . TRBJ2-7 . TRBV5-5 TGTGCCAGCCAGGGAATTAATGTAGACAGGACCTACGAGCAGTACTTC CASQGINVDRTYEQYF
16 . TRBJ2-2 . TRBV11-2 TGTGCCAGCAATTTCCCTAACGGGAGTTCCACCGGGGAGCTGTTTTTT CASNFPNGSSTGELFF
15 TRBD1 TRBJ2-4 . TRBV5-1 TGCGCCAGCAGCTCAGGGGGCAGTTGGCGAAACATTCAGTACTTC CASSSGGSWRNIQYF
16 . TRBJ1-2 . TRBV5-1 TGCGCCAGCAGCTTGGTTGTGGTCGGTTCTTCCTATGGCTACACCTTC CASSLVVVGSSYGYTF
15 TRBD2 TRBJ2-1 . TRBV25-1 TGTGCCAGCAGTAAGTTAGCGGGGAGAGTTGATGAGCAGTTCTTC CASSKLAGRVDEQFF
16 TRBD2 TRBJ2-2 . TRBV6-5 TGTGCCAGCAGTTTTAGTAGCGGGGGCTTCACCGGGGAGCTGTTTTTT CASSFSSGGFTGELFF
14 . TRBJ2-3 . TRBV5-4 TGTGCCAGCAGCTCCAGGAGTAGCACAGATACGCAGTATTTT CASSSRSSTDTQYF
14 . TRBJ2-2 . TRBV19 TGTGCCAGTAGTATAGACGAAGGGACCGGGGAGCTGTTTTTT CASSIDEGTGELFF
13 . TRBJ2-1 . TRBV29-1 TGCAGCGTTGTAGGACGGACCCACAATGAGCAGTTCTTC CSVVGRTHNEQFF
14 . TRBJ1-1 . TRBV6-4 TGTGCCAGCAGTGACGACGGCAGGGCCACTGAAGCTTTCTTT CASSDDGRATEAFF
14 . TRBJ1-4 . TRBV10-2 TGCGCCAGCAAGGGTGGCGTTGGACGGGAAAAACTGTTTTTT CASKGGVGREKLFF
15 TRBD1 TRBJ1-1 . TRBV7-8 TGTGCCAGCAGCTGGACAGGGGGGGTGGGCACTGAAGCTTTCTTT CASSWTGGVGTEAFF
16 . TRBJ2-5 . TRBV30 TGTGCCTGGAGCGAAGGGGGGGGACTCGCCGAAGAGACCCAGTACTTC CAWSEGGGLAEETQYF
16 . TRBJ2-1 . TRBV6-6 TGTGCCAGCAGTTACTCGTCCCTCCCCAGGAACAATGAGCAGTTCTTC CASSYSSLPRNNEQFF
11 . TRBJ2-4 . TRBV6-1 TGTGCCAGCAGTGAAGCCAACATTCAGTACTTC CASSEANIQYF
15 . TRBJ2-1 . TRBV5-8 TGTGCCAGCAGCTTGGGCTCCTTCGCCTACAATGAGCAGTTCTTC CASSLGSFAYNEQFF
15 TRBD1 TRBJ2-1 once TRBV30 TGTGCCTGGAGTGGCGACAGGGGGAAGGCCAATGAGCAGTTCTTC CAWSGDRGKANEQFF
14 . TRBJ1-5 . TRBV6-5 TGTGCCAGCAGCCGGGACGGGAAGATTCAGCCCCAGCATTTT CASSRDGKIQPQHF
13 . TRBJ2-2 . TRBV7-9 TGTGCCAGCAGCTTATGGGAGTCCGGGGAGCTGTTTTTT CASSLWESGELFF
18 TRBD1 TRBJ1-5 . TRBV5-1 TGCGCCAGCAGCCCCGAACTTGTTAATGACAGGGGAGGTCAGCCCCAGCATTTT CASSPELVNDRGGQPQHF
16 TRBD1 TRBJ2-7 . TRBV7-6 TGTGCCAGCAGCCCTGGGACAGGAGGGGAGAACTACGAGCAGTACTTC CASSPGTGGENYEQYF
14 . TRBJ1-5 . TRBV7-9 TGTGCCAGCAGCTTAGCGACGTATAGTCAGCCCCAGCATTTT CASSLATYSQPQHF
15 TRBD1 TRBJ1-3 . TRBV9 TGTGCCAGCAGCGGTGGGACAGGAGAAGGAAACACCATATATTTT CASSGGTGEGNTIYF
13 . TRBJ1-5 . TRBV9 TGTGCCAGCAGCGTAGCGGGGGATCAGCCCCAGCATTTT CASSVAGDQPQHF
15 TRBD2 TRBJ2-7 . TRBV9 TGTGCCAGCAGCGCCGGGACTAGCGGAATCTACGAGCAGTACTTC CASSAGTSGIYEQYF
16 TRBD2 TRBJ2-3 . TRBV13 TGTGCCAGCAGAAAAAGAGCGGGGGGAGGCACAGATACGCAGTATTTT CASRKRAGGGTDTQYF
13 . TRBJ2-5 . TRBV7-3 TGTGCCAGCAGCTGGGGCAGCCAAGAGACCCAGTACTTC CASSWGSQETQYF
14 TRBD1 TRBJ2-5 . TRBV29-1 TGCAGCGGAGCGGAGACAGGGAACGGGGAGACCCAGTACTTC CSGAETGNGETQYF
11 . TRBJ2-7 . TRBV28 TGTGCCAGCCTCCAGGGTGGCGAGCAGTACTTC CASLQGGEQYF
15 . TRBJ2-2 . TRBV28 TGTGCCAGCAGTTTCTTCAGGGTAGTACCCGGGGAGCTGTTTTTT CASSFFRVVPGELFF
14 . TRBJ2-3 . TRBV5-1 TGCGCCAGCGGGGTGGTAGACCTCACAGATACGCAGTATTTT CASGVVDLTDTQYF
15 . TRBJ1-5 . TRBV5-5 TGTGCCAGCAGCTTGGAACCGGGAAGCAATCAGCCCCAGCATTTT CASSLEPGSNQPQHF
15 TRBD2 TRBJ2-3 . TRBV29-1 TGCAGCTCGGGACTAGCGTCGTCTAGCACAGATACGCAGTATTTT CSSGLASSSTDTQYF
15 . TRBJ1-2 . TRBV4-1 TGCGCCAGCAGCCAAGATCGAACGGAGAACTATGGCTACACCTTC CASSQDRTENYGYTF
15 TRBD2 TRBJ2-3 . TRBV30 TGTGCCTGGAGTGTAGGGACTAGCGGGAGAGATACGCAGTATTTT CAWSVGTSGRDTQYF
15 . TRBJ2-2 once TRBV5-5 TGTGCCAGCAGCTCCAGTTCGGGAGCAACCGGGGAGCTGTTTTTT CASSSSSGATGELFF